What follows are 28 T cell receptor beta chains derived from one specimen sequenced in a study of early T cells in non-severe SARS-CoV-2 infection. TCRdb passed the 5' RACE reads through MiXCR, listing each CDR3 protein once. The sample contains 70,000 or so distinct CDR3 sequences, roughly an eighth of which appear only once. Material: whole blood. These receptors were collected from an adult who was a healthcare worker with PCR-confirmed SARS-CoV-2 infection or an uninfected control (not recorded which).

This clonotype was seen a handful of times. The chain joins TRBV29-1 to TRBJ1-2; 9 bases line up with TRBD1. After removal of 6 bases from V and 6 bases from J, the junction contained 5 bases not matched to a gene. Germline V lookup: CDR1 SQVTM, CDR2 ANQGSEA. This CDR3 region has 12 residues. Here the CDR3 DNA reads TGCAGCGTAGGGGACAGGGATAATGGCTACACCTTC. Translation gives CSVGDRDNGYTF.

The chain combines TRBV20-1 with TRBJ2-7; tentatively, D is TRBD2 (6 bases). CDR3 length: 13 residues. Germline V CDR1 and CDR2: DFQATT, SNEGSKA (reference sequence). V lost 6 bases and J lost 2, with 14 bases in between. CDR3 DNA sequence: TGCAGTGCCTTTACTAGCAACCCCTACGAGCAGTACTTC. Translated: CSAFTSNPYEQYF.

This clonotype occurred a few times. CDR3 nucleotide sequence: TGCGCCAGCAGCACCGTAACAGGGGGGACTGAAGCTTTCTTT. Encoded protein: CASSTVTGGTEAFF. The chain couples TRBV5-1 to TRBJ1-1; 8 bases map to TRBD1. From germline, CDR1 is SGHRS and CDR2 YFSETQ. J was trimmed by 5 bases and V by 4 bases; bases with no gene match: 7. CDR3 size: 14 residues. The variable domain in full, with the rest retrieved from reference TRBV5-1 and TRBJ1-1, is KAGVTQTPRYLIKTRGQQVTLSCSPISGHRSVSWYQQTPGQGLQFLFEYFSETQRNKGNFPGRFSGRQFSNSRSEMNVSTLELGDSALYLCASSTVTGGTEAFFGQGTRLTVV.

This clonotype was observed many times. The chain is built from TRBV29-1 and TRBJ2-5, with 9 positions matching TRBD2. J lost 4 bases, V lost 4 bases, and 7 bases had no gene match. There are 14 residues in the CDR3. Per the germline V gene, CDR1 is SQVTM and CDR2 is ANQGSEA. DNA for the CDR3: TGCAGCGTTGGCGGGGGGGCATTTGGAGAGACCCAGTACTTC. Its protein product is CSVGGGAFGETQYF. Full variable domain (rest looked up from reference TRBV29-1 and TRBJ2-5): SAVISQKPSRDICQRGTSLTIQCQVDSQVTMMFWYRQQPGQSLTLIATANQGSEATYESGFVIDKFPISRPNLTFSTLTVSNMSPEDSSIYLCSVGGGAFGETQYFGPGTRLLVL.

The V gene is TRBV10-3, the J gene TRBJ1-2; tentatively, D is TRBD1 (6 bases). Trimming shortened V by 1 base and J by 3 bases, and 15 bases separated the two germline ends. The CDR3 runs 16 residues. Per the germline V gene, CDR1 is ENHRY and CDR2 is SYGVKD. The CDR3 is CAISEFGTRFDYGYTF. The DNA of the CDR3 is TGTGCCATCAGTGAGTTCGGGACAAGATTTGACTATGGCTACACCTTC.

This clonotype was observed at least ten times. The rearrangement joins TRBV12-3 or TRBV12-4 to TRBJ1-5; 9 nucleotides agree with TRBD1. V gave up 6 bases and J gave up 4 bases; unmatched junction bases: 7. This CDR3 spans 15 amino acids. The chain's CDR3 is CASSLLQGANQPQHF. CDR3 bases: TGTGCCAGCAGCCTATTACAGGGGGCGAATCAGCCCCAGCATTTT.

The CDR3 region has the DNA TGCGCCAGCAGGGTCGGAGGATTGGAGACCCAGTACTTC. This translates into CASRVGGLETQYF. V gene TRBV10-2 combines with J gene TRBJ2-5; D may be TRBD2 (5 bases). CDR3 length equals 13 residues. Germline V gene sequence: CDR1 WSHSY, CDR2 SAAADI. V lost 6 bases, J lost 5 bases, and 13 bases lay in between.

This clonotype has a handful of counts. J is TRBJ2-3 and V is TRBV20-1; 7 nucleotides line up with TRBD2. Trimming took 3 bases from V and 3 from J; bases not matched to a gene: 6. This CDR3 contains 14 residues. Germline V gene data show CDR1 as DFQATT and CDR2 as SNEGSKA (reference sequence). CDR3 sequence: CSASPSGGTDTQYF. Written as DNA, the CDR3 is TGCAGTGCTAGCCCCTCCGGGGGGACAGATACGCAGTATTTT.

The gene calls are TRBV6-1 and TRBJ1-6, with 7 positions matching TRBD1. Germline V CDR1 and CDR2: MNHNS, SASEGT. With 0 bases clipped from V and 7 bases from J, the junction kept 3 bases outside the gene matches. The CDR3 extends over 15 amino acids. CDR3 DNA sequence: TGTGCCAGCAGTGAAGCGCGACAGGGAAATTCACCCCTCCACTTT. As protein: CASSEARQGNSPLHF.

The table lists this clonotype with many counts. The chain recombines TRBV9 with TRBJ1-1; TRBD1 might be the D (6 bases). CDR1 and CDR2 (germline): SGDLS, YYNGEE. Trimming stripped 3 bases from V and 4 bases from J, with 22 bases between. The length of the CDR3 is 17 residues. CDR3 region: CASSASGVGPLGTEAFF. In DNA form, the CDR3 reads TGTGCCAGCAGCGCGTCAGGGGTTGGTCCTTTGGGCACTGAAGCTTTCTTT. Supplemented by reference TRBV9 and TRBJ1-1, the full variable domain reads DSGVTQTPKHLITATGQRVTLRCSPRSGDLSVYWYQQSLDQGLQFLIQYYNGEERAKGNILERFSAQQFPDLHSELNLSSLELGDSALYFCASSASGVGPLGTEAFFGQGTRLTVV.

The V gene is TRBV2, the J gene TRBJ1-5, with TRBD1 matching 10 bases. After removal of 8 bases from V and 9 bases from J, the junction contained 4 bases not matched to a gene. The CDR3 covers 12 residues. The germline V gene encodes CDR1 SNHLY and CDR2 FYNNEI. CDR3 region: CASGGQGRPQHF. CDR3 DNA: TGTGCCAGCGGGGGACAGGGGCGGCCCCAGCATTTT.

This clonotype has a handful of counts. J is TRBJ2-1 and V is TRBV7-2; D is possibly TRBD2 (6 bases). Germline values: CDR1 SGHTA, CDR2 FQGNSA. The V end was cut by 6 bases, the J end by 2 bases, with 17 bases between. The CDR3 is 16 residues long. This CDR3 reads CASRVVGTETYNEQFF. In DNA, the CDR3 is TGTGCCAGCAGGGTCGTGGGGACTGAGACCTACAATGAGCAGTTCTTC. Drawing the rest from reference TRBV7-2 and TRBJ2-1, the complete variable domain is GAGVSQSPSNKVTEKGKDVELRCDPISGHTALYWYRQSLGQGLEFLIYFQGNSAPDKSGLPSDRFSAERTGGSVSTLTIQRTQQEDSAVYLCASRVVGTETYNEQFFGPGTRLTVL.

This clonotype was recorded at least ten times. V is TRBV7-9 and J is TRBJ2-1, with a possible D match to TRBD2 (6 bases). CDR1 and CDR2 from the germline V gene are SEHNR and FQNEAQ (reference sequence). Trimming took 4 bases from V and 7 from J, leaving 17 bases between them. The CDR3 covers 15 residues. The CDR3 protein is CASSSSPGLGNEQFF. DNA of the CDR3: TGTGCCAGCAGCTCTTCCCCGGGACTCGGGAATGAGCAGTTCTTC.

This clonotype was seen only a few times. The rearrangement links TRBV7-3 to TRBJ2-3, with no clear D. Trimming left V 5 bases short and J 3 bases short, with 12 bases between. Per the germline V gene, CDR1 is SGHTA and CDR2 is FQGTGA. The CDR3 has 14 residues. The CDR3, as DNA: TGTGCCAGCAGCCTTGGACCAGCGACAGATACGCAGTATTTT. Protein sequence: CASSLGPATDTQYF.

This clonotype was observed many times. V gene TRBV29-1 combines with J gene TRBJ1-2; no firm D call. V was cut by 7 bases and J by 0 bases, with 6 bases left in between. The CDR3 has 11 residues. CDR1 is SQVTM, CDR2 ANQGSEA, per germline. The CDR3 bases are TGCAGCGGGGAAACTAACTATGGCTACACCTTC. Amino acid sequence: CSGETNYGYTF. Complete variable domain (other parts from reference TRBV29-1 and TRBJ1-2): SAVISQKPSRDICQRGTSLTIQCQVDSQVTMMFWYRQQPGQSLTLIATANQGSEATYESGFVIDKFPISRPNLTFSTLTVSNMSPEDSSIYLCSGETNYGYTFGSGTRLTVV.

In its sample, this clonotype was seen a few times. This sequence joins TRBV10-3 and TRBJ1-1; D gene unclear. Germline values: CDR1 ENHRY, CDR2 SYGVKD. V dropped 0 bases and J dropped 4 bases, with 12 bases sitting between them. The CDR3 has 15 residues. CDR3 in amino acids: CAISESGGLGTEAFF. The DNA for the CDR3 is TGTGCCATCAGTGAGTCAGGAGGGCTAGGCACTGAAGCTTTCTTT.

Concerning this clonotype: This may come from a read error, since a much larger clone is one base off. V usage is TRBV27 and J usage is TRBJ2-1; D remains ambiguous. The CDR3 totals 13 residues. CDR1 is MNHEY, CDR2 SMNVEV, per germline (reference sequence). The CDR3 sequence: CASSPGKFNGQFF. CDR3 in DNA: TGTGCCAGCAGTCCTGGGAAGTTCAATGGGCAGTTCTTC.

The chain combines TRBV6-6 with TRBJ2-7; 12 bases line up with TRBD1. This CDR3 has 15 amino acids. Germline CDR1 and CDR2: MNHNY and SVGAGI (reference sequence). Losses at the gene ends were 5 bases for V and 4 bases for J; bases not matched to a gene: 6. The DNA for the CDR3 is TGTGCCAGCAGTAACCCGGGACAGGGGGCTTACGAGCAGTACTTC. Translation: CASSNPGQGAYEQYF.

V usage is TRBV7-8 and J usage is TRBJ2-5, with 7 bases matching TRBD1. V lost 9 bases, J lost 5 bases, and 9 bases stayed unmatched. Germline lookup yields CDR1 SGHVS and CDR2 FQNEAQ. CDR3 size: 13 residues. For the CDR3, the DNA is TGTGCCAGTGAACAGGGGCGCGGGGAGACCCAGTACTTC. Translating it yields CASEQGRGETQYF.

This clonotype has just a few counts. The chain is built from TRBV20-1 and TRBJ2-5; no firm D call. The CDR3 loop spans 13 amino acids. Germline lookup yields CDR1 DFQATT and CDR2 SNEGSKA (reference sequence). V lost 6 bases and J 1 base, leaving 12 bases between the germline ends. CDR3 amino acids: CSATAEVQETQYF. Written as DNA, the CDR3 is TGCAGTGCCACTGCTGAGGTCCAAGAGACCCAGTACTTC.

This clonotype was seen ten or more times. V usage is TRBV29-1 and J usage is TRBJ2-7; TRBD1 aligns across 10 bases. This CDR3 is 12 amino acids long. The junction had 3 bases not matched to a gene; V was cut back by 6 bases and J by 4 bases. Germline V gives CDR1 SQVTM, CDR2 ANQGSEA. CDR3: CSVPGQGYEQYF. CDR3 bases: TGCAGCGTACCGGGACAGGGGTACGAGCAGTACTTC.

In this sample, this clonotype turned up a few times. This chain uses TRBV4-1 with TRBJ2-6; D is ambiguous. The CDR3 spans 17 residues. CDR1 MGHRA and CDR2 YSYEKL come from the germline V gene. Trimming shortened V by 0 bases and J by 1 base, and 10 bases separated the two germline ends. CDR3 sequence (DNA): TGCGCCAGCAGCCAAGATCCCCCTGCTTCTGGGGCCAACGTCCTGACTTTC. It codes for CASSQDPPASGANVLTF.

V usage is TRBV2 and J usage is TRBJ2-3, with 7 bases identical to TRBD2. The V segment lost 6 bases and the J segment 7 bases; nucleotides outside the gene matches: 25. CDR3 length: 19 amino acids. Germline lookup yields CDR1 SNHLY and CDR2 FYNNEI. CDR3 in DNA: TGTGCCAGCAGAGAGCGGGGAAAGTGGGGATTAGCCGACGGGTATACGCAGTATTTT. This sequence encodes CASRERGKWGLADGYTQYF.

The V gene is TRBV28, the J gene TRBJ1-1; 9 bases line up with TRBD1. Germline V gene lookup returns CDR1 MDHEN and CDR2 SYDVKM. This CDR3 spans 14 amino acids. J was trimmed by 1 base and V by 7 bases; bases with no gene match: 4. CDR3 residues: CASTLDRGNTEAFF. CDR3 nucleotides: TGTGCCAGCACCCTGGACAGGGGGAACACTGAAGCTTTCTTT.

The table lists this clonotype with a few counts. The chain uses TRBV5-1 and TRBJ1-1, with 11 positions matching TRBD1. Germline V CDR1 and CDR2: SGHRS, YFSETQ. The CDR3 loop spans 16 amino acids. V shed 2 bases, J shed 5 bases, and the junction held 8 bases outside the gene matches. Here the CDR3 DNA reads TGCGCCAGCAGCTTTGAACCGGGACAGGGGGTTACTGAAGCTTTCTTT. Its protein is CASSFEPGQGVTEAFF.

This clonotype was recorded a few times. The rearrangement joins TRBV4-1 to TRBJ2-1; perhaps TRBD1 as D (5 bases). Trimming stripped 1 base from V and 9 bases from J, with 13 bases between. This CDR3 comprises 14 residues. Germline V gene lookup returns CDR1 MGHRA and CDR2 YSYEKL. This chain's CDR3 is CASSQVPGWSEQFF. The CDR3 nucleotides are TGCGCCAGCAGCCAAGTCCCAGGGTGGAGTGAGCAGTTCTTC.

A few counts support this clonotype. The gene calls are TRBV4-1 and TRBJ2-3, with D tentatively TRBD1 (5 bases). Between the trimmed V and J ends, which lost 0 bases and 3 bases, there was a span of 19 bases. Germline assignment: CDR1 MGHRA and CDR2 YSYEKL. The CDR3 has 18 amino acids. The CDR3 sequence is CASSQDPDRAGLTDTQYF. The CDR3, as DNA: TGCGCCAGCAGCCAAGACCCAGACCGGGCAGGGCTGACAGATACGCAGTATTTT.

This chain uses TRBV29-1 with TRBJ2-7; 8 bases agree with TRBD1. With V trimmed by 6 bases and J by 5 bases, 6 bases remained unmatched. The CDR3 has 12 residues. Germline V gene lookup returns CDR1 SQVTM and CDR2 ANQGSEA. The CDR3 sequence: CSVQKTGDEQYF. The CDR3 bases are TGCAGCGTACAAAAGACAGGGGACGAGCAGTACTTC.